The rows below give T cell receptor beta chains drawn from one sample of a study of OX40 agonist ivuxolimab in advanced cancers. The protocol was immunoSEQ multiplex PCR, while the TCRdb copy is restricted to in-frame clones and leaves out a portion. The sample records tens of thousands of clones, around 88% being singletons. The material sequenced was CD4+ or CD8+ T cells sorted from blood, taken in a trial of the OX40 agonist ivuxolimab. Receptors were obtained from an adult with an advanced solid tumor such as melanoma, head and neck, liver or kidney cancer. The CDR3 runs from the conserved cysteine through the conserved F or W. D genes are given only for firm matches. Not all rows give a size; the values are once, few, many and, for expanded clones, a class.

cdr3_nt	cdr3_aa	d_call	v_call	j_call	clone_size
TGCGCCAGCAGTGAGCGGGGAGGCACTGAAGCTTTCTTT	CASSERGGTEAFF	-	TRBV10-2	TRBJ1-1	once
TGTGCCTGGAGTGACTACTACGAGCAGTACTTC	CAWSDYYEQYF	-	TRBV30	TRBJ2-7	-
TGTGCCAGCAGCGTAGGTGGAGGGTCCTATGGCTACACCTTC	CASSVGGGSYGYTF	-	TRBV9	TRBJ1-2	once
TGTGCCAGCAGCTTCCAGGTGAACACTGAAGCTTTCTTT	CASSFQVNTEAFF	-	TRBV5-5	TRBJ1-1	-
TGTGCCAGCAGCCTCGGCGGGGCCTATGGCTACACCTTC	CASSLGGAYGYTF	-	TRBV14	TRBJ1-2	-
TGTGCCAGCAGTTACGGAGGCCTCACTCCCTACGAGCAGTACTTC	CASSYGGLTPYEQYF	-	TRBV6-5	TRBJ2-7	-
TGTGCCAGCAGCTTAGGAGACCCCACCCAAGGCAAAAACATTCAGTACTTC	CASSLGDPTQGKNIQYF	-	TRBV7-9	TRBJ2-4	-
TGTGCCAGCAGCACACCTGGGGGAATGAACACTGAAGCTTTCTTT	CASSTPGGMNTEAFF	-	TRBV7-9	TRBJ1-1	-
TGTGCCTGGAGTCCCGGGAGCTCCTACGAGCAGTACTTC	CAWSPGSSYEQYF	-	TRBV30	TRBJ2-7	-
TGTGCCAGCAGAACCAAAGTAAACTACAATGAGCAGTTCTTC	CASRTKVNYNEQFF	-	TRBV6-1	TRBJ2-1	-
TGCGCCAGCAGCTTAACAGCTAGAGGTTACGAGCAGTACTTC	CASSLTARGYEQYF	-	TRBV5-1	TRBJ2-7	medium-sized